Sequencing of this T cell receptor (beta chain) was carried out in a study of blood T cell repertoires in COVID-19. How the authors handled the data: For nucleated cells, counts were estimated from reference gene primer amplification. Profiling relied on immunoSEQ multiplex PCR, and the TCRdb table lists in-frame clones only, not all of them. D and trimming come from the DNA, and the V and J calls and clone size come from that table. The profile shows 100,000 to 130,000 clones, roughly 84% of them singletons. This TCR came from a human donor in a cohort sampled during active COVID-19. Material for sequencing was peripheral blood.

The CDR3 loop is CASSPGRGYNTEAFF. The DNA for the CDR3 is TGTGCCAGCAGCCCGGGTAGGGGCTACAACACTGAAGCTTTCTTT. The chain is built from TRBV7-9 and TRBJ1-1; tentative D call: TRBD1 (5 bases). Germline-derived CDR1 and CDR2 are SEHNR and FQNEAQ (reference sequence). The ends were cut back, 5 bases at V and 2 bases at J, with 15 bases in the middle. The CDR3 contains 15 residues.